This T cell receptor beta chain comes out of a study of blood T cells in healthy people across ages. On the study more broadly: About one barcoded beta molecule was captured per two T cells (by template switching). Notes on the study in general: Not knowing donor CMV status may have confounded expanded clonotype changes.

Germline V gene sequence: CDR1 DFQATT, CDR2 SNEGSKA (reference sequence). Trimming shortened V by 4 bases and J by 4 bases, and 12 bases separated the two germline ends. This CDR3 is built from 13 residues. Points on this clonotype: Antigen: not known.

Sample-barcoded 5' priming and a J-beta primer mix drove a second PCR of 7 to 11 cycles. TCRdb fed the 5' RACE reads into MiXCR, producing one record per CDR3 protein. The table lists 600,000 to 900,000 distinct CDR3 sequences, 25% to 30% of them singletons. Another study also made use of these data, one on T cells of mothers and their children. That source adds: Per mother, over 9 million TCR beta CDR3 reads were obtained; per child, 2.5 million to 3.5 million. Unrelated mother-child pairs always had slightly, but never significantly, lower normalized overlap than related pairs.

This chain uses TRBV20-1 with TRBJ2-3; a possible D gene is TRBD1 (6 bases). The clonotype originates from a boy aged 5-17 years in good health. Sequenced sample: blood. The CDR3: CSATRTGPDTQYF. The CDR3 DNA reads as TGCAGTGCTACACGAACAGGGCCAGATACGCAGTATTTT.